Presented here are 20 T cell receptor beta chains from one specimen sequenced in a study of blood T cell repertoires in COVID-19. This table comes from immunoSEQ multiplex PCR, and its TCRdb copy is limited to in-frame clones, with some not included. The sample includes roughly 160,000 clones, 80% to 85% of them seen just once. Sequenced input: peripheral blood. The receptor set was obtained from a man between 65 and 85 years old with active or convalescent COVID-19.

The gene calls are TRBV2 and TRBJ1-2, with a possible D match to TRBD1 (5 bases). Per the germline V gene, CDR1 is SNHLY and CDR2 is FYNNEI. The CDR3 runs to 13 residues. The ends were cut back, 3 bases at V and 7 bases at J, with 12 bases in the middle. This chain's CDR3 is CASSEGPRFGYTF. CDR3 in DNA: TGTGCCAGCAGTGAGGGGCCGCGGTTTGGCTACACCTTC. The full variable domain, in which reference TRBV2 and TRBJ1-2 provide the parts outside the CDR3, is EPEVTQTPSHQVTQMGQEVILRCVPISNHLYFYWYRQILGQKVEFLVSFYNNEISEKSEIFDDQFSVERPDGSNFTLKIRSTKLEDSAMYFCASSEGPRFGYTFGSGTRLTVV.

Worth noting for this clone: In the same sample, other DNA sequences code for this CDR3. J is TRBJ1-1 and V is TRBV5-1; D is ambiguous. The CDR3 runs to 14 residues. Trimming stripped 2 bases from V and 4 bases from J, with 12 bases between. Germline-derived CDR1 and CDR2 are SGHRS and YFSETQ. The CDR3 DNA reads as TGCGCCAGCAGCTTAGATCCCGAGGGCACTGAAGCTTTCTTT. It is translated as CASSLDPEGTEAFF.

The rearrangement uses TRBV7-2 and TRBJ2-3; a weak D match, TRBD2 (6 bases). CDR3 length equals 14 residues. Trimming removed 4 bases at V and 4 bases at J, with 12 bases between. CDR1 and CDR2 (germline): SGHTA, FQGNSA. The CDR3 region is CASSSGLLPDTQYF. CDR3 in DNA: TGTGCCAGCAGCTCGGGACTCCTCCCAGATACGCAGTATTTT.

The chain's CDR3 is CASSAGDRGAADTQYF. DNA of the CDR3: TGCGCCAGCAGCGCCGGGGACAGGGGGGCGGCAGATACGCAGTATTTT. V is TRBV5-1 and J is TRBJ2-3; 11 bases line up with TRBD1. Trimming removed 4 bases from V and 4 bases from J; junction bases left unmatched: 8. This CDR3 is 16 amino acids long. Germline V lookup: CDR1 SGHRS, CDR2 YFSETQ.

J is TRBJ2-1 and V is TRBV3-1 (or the pseudogene TRBV3-2), with TRBD2 matching over 14 bases. The CDR3 totals 15 residues. J lost 10 bases, V lost 4 bases, and 6 bases had no gene match. Germline CDR1 LGHDT, CDR2 YNNKEL (reference sequence). The CDR3 nucleotides are TGTGCCAGCAGCCTCCCGGGACTAGCGGGAGCAGAGCAGTTCTTC. Translating gives CASSLPGLAGAEQFF.

This chain uses TRBV30 with TRBJ1-1, with D possibly matching TRBD1 (6 bases). In germline, CDR1 is GTSNPN, CDR2 SVGIG (reference sequence). The CDR3 length is 15 residues. V lost 6 bases and J 0 bases, leaving 17 bases between the germline ends. The CDR3 is CACKQGLLLNTEAFF. The CDR3 DNA is TGTGCCTGTAAACAGGGTCTACTTTTGAACACTGAAGCTTTCTTT.

This clone showed up many times. The chain's CDR3 is CASSPATGSSNQPQHF. The DNA for the CDR3 is TGTGCCAGCTCCCCAGCGACAGGGTCGAGCAATCAGCCCCAGCATTTT. The rearrangement uses TRBV18 and TRBJ1-5, with 7 bases that match TRBD1. CDR1 and CDR2 (germline): KGHSH, LQKENI. J lost 1 base, V lost 6 bases, and 9 bases had no gene match. The CDR3 runs to 16 residues.

The V call is TRBV2, the J call TRBJ2-3; 7 positions agree with TRBD1. The germline gives CDR1 SNHLY, CDR2 FYNNEI. The CDR3 runs 14 residues. Trimming at V came to 6 bases and at J to 4 bases, leaving 7 bases not matched to a gene. This CDR3 is CASRVQGTADTQYF. For the CDR3, the DNA is TGTGCCAGCAGGGTACAGGGGACGGCAGATACGCAGTATTTT.

The V gene is TRBV30, the J gene TRBJ2-7, with TRBD1 matching 12 bases. Germline loops: CDR1 GTSNPN, CDR2 SVGIG (reference sequence). V shed 1 base and J 5 bases; nucleotides not matched to a gene: 3. This CDR3 contains 14 residues. The CDR3 protein is CAWSGGQGANEQYF. The DNA for the CDR3 is TGTGCCTGGAGTGGGGGACAGGGGGCTAACGAGCAGTACTTC.

The rearrangement links TRBV7-9 to TRBJ1-2; maybe TRBD1 (6 bases). There are 15 residues in the CDR3. V was trimmed by 8 bases and J by 3 bases, leaving 19 bases between them. Per germline, CDR1 SEHNR and CDR2 FQNEAQ (reference sequence). In DNA, the CDR3 is TGTGCCAGCTCCCTGGGCGGACAGCTTTACTATGGCTACACCTTC. It yields the protein CASSLGGQLYYGYTF.

This sequence joins TRBV27 and TRBJ2-2; D uncertain. CDR1 and CDR2 from the germline V gene are MNHEY and SMNVEV (reference sequence). The V end was cut by 8 bases, the J end by 3 bases, with 7 bases between. This CDR3 has 12 amino acids. The CDR3 reads CASSGYTGELFF. CDR3 DNA sequence: TGTGCCAGCTCAGGTTACACCGGGGAGCTGTTTTTT.

The J gene is TRBJ2-5, the V gene TRBV3-1 (or the pseudogene TRBV3-2); D perhaps matches TRBD2 (7 bases). V was cut by 5 bases and J by 5 bases, with 21 bases left in between. The CDR3 has 16 residues. Germline lookup yields CDR1 LGHDT and CDR2 YNNKEL (reference sequence). CDR3 bases: TGTGCCAGCAGCAAACGGACTAGGGAAAGGGGGGAGACCCAGTACTTC. Translation: CASSKRTRERGETQYF.

V usage is TRBV30 and J usage is TRBJ2-5; the D gene is possibly TRBD1 (5 bases). CDR3 length: 12 amino acids. V was shortened by 4 bases and J by 6 bases, with 12 bases between the two germline ends. Germline V gene sequence: CDR1 GTSNPN, CDR2 SVGIG (reference sequence). The CDR3 protein is CAWIAGMKTQYF. CDR3 nucleotide sequence: TGTGCCTGGATCGCAGGGATGAAGACCCAGTACTTC.

The chain combines TRBV18 with TRBJ1-5; 9 positions match TRBD1. The CDR3 totals 16 residues. Germline CDR1 KGHSH, CDR2 LQKENI. After removal of 6 bases from V and 5 bases from J, the junction contained 11 bases not matched to a gene. CDR3 DNA: TGTGCCAGCTCGCCAACAGGGGGCGGTGGTCATCAGCCCCAGCATTTT. This gives the protein CASSPTGGGGHQPQHF.

The genes are TRBV7-2 and TRBJ2-7, with D possibly matching TRBD2 (6 bases). Trimming pared 2 bases from V and 4 bases from J, leaving 9 bases between. This CDR3 spans 13 amino acids. The germline V gene encodes CDR1 SGHTA and CDR2 FQGNSA. For the CDR3, the DNA is TGTGCCAGCAGCTTACAACTAGCTTACGAGCAGTACTTC. Its protein product is CASSLQLAYEQYF.

V and J are TRBV6-1 and TRBJ1-1, with 11 bases fitting TRBD1. V dropped 1 base and J dropped 0; count of bases not matched to a gene: 4. The CDR3 has 17 residues. Germline assignment: CDR1 MNHNS and CDR2 SASEGT. Written as DNA, the CDR3 is TGTGCCAGCAGTGAAGAAAGGACAGGGGGCGTGAACACTGAAGCTTTCTTT. It yields the protein CASSEERTGGVNTEAFF.

The chain employs TRBV29-1 and TRBJ1-2, with D possibly TRBD1 on 6 matching bases. Trimming took 3 bases from V and 10 from J, leaving 18 bases between them. Germline V gene sequence: CDR1 SQVTM, CDR2 ANQGSEA. The length of the CDR3 is 13 residues. CDR3 region: CSVDSAGEGVYTF. For the CDR3, the DNA is TGCAGCGTTGACTCGGCAGGGGAGGGGGTCTACACCTTC.

In this sample, this clone turned up once. The chain carries TRBV29-1 and TRBJ2-3, with D possibly matching TRBD2 (5 bases). The V end was cut by 5 bases, the J end by 4 bases, with 13 bases between. The CDR3 spans 13 residues. The germline V gene has CDR1 SQVTM and CDR2 ANQGSEA. Here the CDR3 reads CSVLSGIADTQYF. Here the CDR3 DNA reads TGCAGCGTTTTATCCGGGATCGCAGATACGCAGTATTTT.

Points on this clone: Other DNA sequences in this sample translate to the same CDR3. The chain couples TRBV18 to TRBJ1-1; possibly TRBD1 for D (5 bases). The V and J ends lost 3 bases and 1 base respectively, with 6 bases between them. CDR3 length: 13 residues. The germline gives CDR1 KGHSH, CDR2 LQKENI. The CDR3 region is CASSPDKNTEAFF. CDR3 DNA: TGTGCCAGCTCACCGGACAAGAACACTGAAGCTTTCTTT. Based on the CDR3 plus reference TRBV18 and TRBJ1-1, the full variable domain is NAGVMQNPRHLVRRRGQEARLRCSPMKGHSHVYWYRQLPEEGLKFMVYLQKENIIDESGMPKERFSAEFPKEGPSILRIQQVVRGDSAAYFCASSPDKNTEAFFGQGTRLTVV.

The V call is TRBV28, the J call TRBJ1-5; D remains ambiguous. This CDR3 has 12 amino acids. V shed 6 bases and J shed 10 bases, with 13 bases lying between them. Germline lookup yields CDR1 MDHEN and CDR2 SYDVKM. The CDR3 sequence is CASSKRLGPQHF. Written as DNA, the CDR3 is TGTGCCAGCAGCAAAAGACTCGGACCCCAGCATTTT.